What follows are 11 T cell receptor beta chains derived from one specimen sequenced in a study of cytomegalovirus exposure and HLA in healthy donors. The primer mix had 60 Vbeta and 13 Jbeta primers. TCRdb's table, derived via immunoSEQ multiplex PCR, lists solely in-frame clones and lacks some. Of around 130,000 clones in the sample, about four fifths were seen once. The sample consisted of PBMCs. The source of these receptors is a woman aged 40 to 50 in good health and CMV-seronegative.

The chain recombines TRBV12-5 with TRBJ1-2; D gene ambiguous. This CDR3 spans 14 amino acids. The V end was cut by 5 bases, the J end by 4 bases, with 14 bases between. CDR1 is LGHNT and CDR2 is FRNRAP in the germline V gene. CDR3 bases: TGTGCTAGTGGTATTTCGGACTCAGCCTATGGCTACACCTTC. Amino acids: CASGISDSAYGYTF.

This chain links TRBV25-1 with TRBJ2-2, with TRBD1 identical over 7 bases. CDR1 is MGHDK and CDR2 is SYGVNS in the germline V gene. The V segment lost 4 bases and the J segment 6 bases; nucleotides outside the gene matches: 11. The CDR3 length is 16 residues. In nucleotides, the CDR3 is TGTGCCAGCAGTGGTACCCAGGACAGGCGCCCCGGGGAGCTGTTTTTT. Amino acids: CASSGTQDRRPGELFF.

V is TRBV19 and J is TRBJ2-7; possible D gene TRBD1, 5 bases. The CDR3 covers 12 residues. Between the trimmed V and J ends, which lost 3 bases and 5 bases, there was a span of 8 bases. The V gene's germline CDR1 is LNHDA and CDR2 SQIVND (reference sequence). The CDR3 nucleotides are TGTGCCAGTAGTATGTCAGGGAACGAGCAGTACTTC. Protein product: CASSMSGNEQYF.

The CDR3 DNA sequence: TGTGCCAGTACCGACAGCAGCCCGTACAATGAGCAGTTCTTC. It encodes CASTDSSPYNEQFF. The chain uses TRBV19 and TRBJ2-1, with D possibly TRBD1 on 5 matching bases. Deletions cut 7 bases from V and 4 bases from J, with 14 bases between. Germline V gives CDR1 LNHDA, CDR2 SQIVND (reference sequence). This CDR3 is built from 14 residues.

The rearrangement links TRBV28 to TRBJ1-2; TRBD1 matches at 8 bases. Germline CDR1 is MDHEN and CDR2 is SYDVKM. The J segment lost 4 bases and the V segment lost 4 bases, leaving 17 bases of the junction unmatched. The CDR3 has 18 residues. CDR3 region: CASSSVAWAGGVSYGYTF. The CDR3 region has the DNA TGTGCCAGCAGTTCAGTAGCGTGGGCAGGGGGCGTTAGCTATGGCTACACCTTC.

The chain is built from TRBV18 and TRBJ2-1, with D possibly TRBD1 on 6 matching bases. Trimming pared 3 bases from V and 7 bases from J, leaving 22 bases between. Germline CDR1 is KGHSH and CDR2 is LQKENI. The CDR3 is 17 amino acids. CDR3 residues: CASSPTKPPQDSNEQFF. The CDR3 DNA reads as TGTGCCAGCTCACCCACAAAGCCCCCGCAGGACAGTAATGAGCAGTTCTTC.

The CDR3 nucleotides are TGCGCCAGCAGCCCCGGGACTAGCGGGAGGGCCCAAGAGCAGTACTTC. Translation gives CASSPGTSGRAQEQYF. The rearrangement joins TRBV5-1 to TRBJ2-7, with 16 nucleotides matching TRBD2. Trimming removed 4 bases from V and 7 bases from J; junction bases left unmatched: 8. CDR1 is SGHRS, CDR2 YFSETQ, per germline. The CDR3 has 16 residues.

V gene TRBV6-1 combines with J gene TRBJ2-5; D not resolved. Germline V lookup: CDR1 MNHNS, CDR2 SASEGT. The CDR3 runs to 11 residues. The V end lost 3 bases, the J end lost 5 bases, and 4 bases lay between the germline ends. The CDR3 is CASSERETQYF. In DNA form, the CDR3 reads TGTGCCAGCAGTGAGCGCGAGACCCAGTACTTC.

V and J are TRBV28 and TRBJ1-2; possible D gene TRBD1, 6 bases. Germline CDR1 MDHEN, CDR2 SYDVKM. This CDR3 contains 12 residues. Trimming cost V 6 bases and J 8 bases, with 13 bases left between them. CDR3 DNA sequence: TGTGCCAGCAGCCCACAGGGAGGGGGCTACACCTTC. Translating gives CASSPQGGGYTF.

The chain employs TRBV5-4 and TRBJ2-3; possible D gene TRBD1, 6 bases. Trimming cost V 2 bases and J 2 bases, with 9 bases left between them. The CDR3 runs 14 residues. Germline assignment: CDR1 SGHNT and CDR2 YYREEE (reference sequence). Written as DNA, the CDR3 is TGTGCCAGCAGCTTCACAGGGTCCACAGATACGCAGTATTTT. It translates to CASSFTGSTDTQYF.

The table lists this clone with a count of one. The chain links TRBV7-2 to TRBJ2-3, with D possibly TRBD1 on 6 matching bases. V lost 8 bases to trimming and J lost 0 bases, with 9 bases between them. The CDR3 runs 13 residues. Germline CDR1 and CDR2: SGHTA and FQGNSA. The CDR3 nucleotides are TGTGCCAGCGGACAGCCCAGCACAGATACGCAGTATTTT. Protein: CASGQPSTDTQYF.